This T cell receptor beta chain was recovered during a study of CD4+ T cells in melanoma. J was trimmed by 2 bases and V by 0 bases; bases with no gene match: 8. The CDR3 loop spans 17 amino acids. CDR1 and CDR2 from the germline V gene are LGHNT and FRNRAP. Study outcomes and limitations: Reportedly, melanoma neoantigen-specific CD4+ T cells showed varied differentiation states. CD8+ T cell, macrophage and B cell function reportedly correlated with neoantigen-specific CD4+ T cells.

Worth noting for this clone: As yet, its antigen is unknown.

Generated by immunoSEQ multiplex PCR, the TCRdb table keeps only in-frame clones and is missing some. The sample lists over 10,000 clones; approximately 80% were seen once. The source is a human donor with melanoma. The chain combines TRBV12-5 with TRBJ2-3, with 7 positions matching TRBD2. Sequenced material: cells from a culture (not recorded whether cultured in vitro). The CDR3, as DNA: TGTGCTAGTGGTTTGGTACTCTTGGCGGGGGACACAGATACGCAGTATTTT. Amino acid sequence: CASGLVLLAGDTDTQYF.